This TCR beta chain was found in a study of somatic mutations in cytotoxic T cells in rheumatoid arthritis (dated by TCRdb to about 2017). General notes on the study: Sorted V beta1+ cells also underwent TCRB sequencing, and some V beta antibody-stained T-cell populations were flow-sorted at nearly 100% purity on a FACSAria II or Sony SH800. For some 68 rheumatoid arthritis patients and 20 healthy controls, TCRB deep sequencing was carried out. The study asked whether expanded CD8+ T-cell clones in newly diagnosed, untreated rheumatoid arthritis carry somatic mutations, and used TCRB deep sequencing to characterize clonality. Patients and controls did not essentially differ in median age, which was nearly identical between the groups. Summary of the overall study and its limitations: An increase of CD8+ clonality with age was seen in patients (Spearman r ~ 0.45) but not in healthy controls. Several identical CD8+ TCRB sequences were found in both blood and synovial fluid, and in about an eighth of the roughly 60 patients the largest CD8+ clone exceeded 20% of CD8+ cells. The antigen targets of the expanded CD8+ clones were unknown, and absence from virus-specific databases did not rule out viral specificity. The slight underrepresentation of TRBV07 in patients was not corrected for multiple comparisons. There was no significant difference in CD8+ T-cell clonality between rheumatoid arthritis patients and age-matched healthy controls.

The immunoSEQ assay was applied to genomic DNA for TCRB CDR3 sequencing. Per the original workflow: The analyses included only productive TCRB rearrangements. A clone was defined by a unique TCRB CDR3 sequence, and clonality was computed as a productive clonality index based on Shannon entropy. To calculate repertoire overlap between two samples, the template counts of each clone were considered relative to each sample's total templates. Flow cytometry-measured V-gene usage correlated with V-gene usage from TCRB sequencing, with a Spearman r of less than 0.65. TCRdb limited this immuneACCESS table to in-frame rearrangements with V and J called. A share of clones is missing; checked studies link under half to unresolved V genes, and the rest is unexplained. For V, J and clone size, that table is used; D and trimming come from the DNA. A total of about 18,000 clones appear in this sample, around 67% of them only once. The top ten clones comprise 21% of the sample.

Healthy controls were over 15 blood donors whose buffy coats were used, with a median age of roughly 55 years (range about 20-75) and 55% to 65% female. On an AutoMACS, CD4+ and CD8+ cells were isolated via positive magnetic bead selection, and their purity was verified by flow cytometry. Ficoll-Paque PLUS density gradient separation was used to isolate peripheral blood mononuclear cells. Using Nucleospin Tissue or Tissue XS kits, DNA was extracted from CD4-enriched, CD8-enriched or PBMC samples, with quantification by a Qubit 2.0 fluorometer. CDR1 and CDR2 are drawn from the germline V gene (reference sequence): SGHKS, YYEKEE. Clipping removes 0 bases from V and 7 bases from J, with 10 as the unmatched junction base count. Its CDR3 holds 15 amino acids, cysteine through phenylalanine. Kept here is only the CDR3 DNA, which spans 45 bases and is read in frame from base 1. As regards this clone: The antigen it recognizes is unknown. No quality values exist for individual bases; no much larger clone is one base distant.

Sequenced: CD8+ T cells sorted from blood. The TCR comes from a woman aged 55-69 years in good health. Rearrangement joined TRBV5-5 to TRBJ2-7, with TRBD1 identical over 7 junction bases. The CDR3 amino acid sequence is: CASSLAETGMGEQYF. The bases read TGTGCCAGCAGCTTGGCCGAGACAGGGATGGGGGAGCAGTACTTC.